The 23 T cell receptor beta chains below come from one sample, sequenced in a study of blood T cell repertoires in COVID-19. Using immunoSEQ multiplex PCR, the repertoire was profiled, and TCRdb retains in-frame clones only, with some absent. Among about 160,000 clones listed, approximately 87% were seen once. Sequencing was carried out using peripheral blood. These receptors originate from a woman aged 70 to 79 with COVID-19, enrolled during active disease.

J is TRBJ1-2 and V is TRBV28; 10 bases match TRBD1. CDR1 MDHEN and CDR2 SYDVKM come from the germline V gene. The V gene end was trimmed by 5 bases and the J gene end by 2 bases; junction bases not matched to a gene: 5. The CDR3 consists of 15 residues. The CDR3 sequence: CASSTRTGGNYGYTF. The CDR3 DNA sequence: TGTGCCAGCAGTACCAGGACAGGGGGGAACTATGGCTACACCTTC.

This clone showed up just once. The chain couples TRBV5-4 to TRBJ2-1; 14 nucleotides match TRBD2. The CDR3 loop spans 16 amino acids. J gave up 15 bases and V 6 bases, and 17 bases lay outside the gene matches. CDR1 SGHNT and CDR2 YYREEE come from the germline V gene (reference sequence). CDR3 nucleotides: TGTGCCAGCACCCCCCGGGGGACTAGCGGGGGTCGGGTGCCGTTCTTC. Its translation is CASTPRGTSGGRVPFF.

This clone was recorded at least ten times. The V call is TRBV30, the J call TRBJ1-3; 7 positions agree with TRBD1. The CDR3 length is 12 residues. The junction had 2 bases not matched to a gene; V was cut back by 8 bases and J by 1 base. Germline-derived CDR1 and CDR2 are GTSNPN and SVGIG (reference sequence). The CDR3 DNA follows: TGTGCCGGACAGGCTTCTGGAAACACCATATATTTT. Its protein is CAGQASGNTIYF.

This clone was seen more than once but under ten times. J is TRBJ1-1 and V is TRBV24-1; D is uncertain. Trimming removed 0 bases at V and 1 base at J, with 14 bases between. The CDR3 contains 17 residues. Germline V gene sequence: CDR1 KGHDR, CDR2 SFDVKD. The CDR3 loop reads CATSDLRETVRNTEAFF. Written as DNA, the CDR3 is TGTGCCACCAGTGATTTGCGCGAGACTGTCCGGAACACTGAAGCTTTCTTT.

V is TRBV7-9 and J is TRBJ1-4, with TRBD1 matching over 8 bases. V shed 1 base, J shed 3 bases, and the junction held 7 bases outside the gene matches. Germline CDR1 SEHNR, CDR2 FQNEAQ (reference sequence). This CDR3 has 17 amino acids. The CDR3 DNA is TGTGCCAGCAGCTTAGGGACAGGGATTGATCCTAATGAAAAACTGTTTTTT. As protein: CASSLGTGIDPNEKLFF.

The chain links TRBV7-6 to TRBJ2-3; no firm D call. The CDR3 has 14 amino acids. Trimming removed 5 bases at V and 1 base at J, with 10 bases between. From germline, CDR1 is SGHVS and CDR2 FNYEAQ. CDR3 protein: CASSPDPGTDTQYF. The CDR3 nucleotides are TGTGCCAGCAGCCCCGATCCGGGCACAGATACGCAGTATTTT.

CDR3 nucleotides: TGTGCCAGCTCACCAGAGACAGGGGCGTCGGGTGAGCAGTTCTTC. Encoded protein: CASSPETGASGEQFF. This chain connects TRBV18 to TRBJ2-1; 8 bases map to TRBD1. V gave up 2 bases and J gave up 9 bases; unmatched junction bases: 9. The CDR3 runs to 15 residues. The germline CDR1 and CDR2 sequences are KGHSH and LQKENI.

CDR3 bases: TGTGCCAGCAGCGTAGGCCCCGGCGGACAGCTCAACACAGATACGCAGTATTTT. Encoded protein: CASSVGPGGQLNTDTQYF. The chain combines TRBV9 with TRBJ2-3, with a weak D call TRBD1 (6 bases). Per the germline V gene, CDR1 is SGDLS and CDR2 is YYNGEE. This CDR3 has 18 amino acids. V lost 0 bases to trimming and J lost 2 bases, with 19 bases between them.

This clone appeared once. The rearrangement joins TRBV19 to TRBJ1-2; tentative D call: TRBD1 (6 bases). Trimming shortened V by 5 bases and J by 4 bases, and 17 bases separated the two germline ends. Germline lookup yields CDR1 LNHDA and CDR2 SQIVND (reference sequence). The CDR3 loop spans 15 amino acids. CDR3 region: CASSGGLTTGYGYTF. CDR3 nucleotides: TGTGCCAGTAGTGGGGGCCTCACAACGGGCTATGGCTACACCTTC. The variable domain in full, with the rest retrieved from reference TRBV19 and TRBJ1-2, is DGGITQSPKYLFRKEGQNVTLSCEQNLNHDAMYWYRQDPGQGLRLIYYSQIVNDFQKGDIAEGYSVSREKKESFPLTVTSAQKNPTAFYLCASSGGLTTGYGYTFGSGTRLTVV.

The rearrangement joins TRBV7-9 to TRBJ1-6; no firm D call. The CDR3 has 14 residues. Trimming cost V 1 base and J 10 bases, with 11 bases left between them. The V gene's germline CDR1 is SEHNR and CDR2 FQNEAQ (reference sequence). CDR3 amino acids: CASSLEAFGSPLHF. The CDR3 coding sequence is TGTGCCAGCAGCTTAGAAGCCTTCGGGTCACCCCTCCACTTT.

V usage is TRBV7-9 and J usage is TRBJ2-5; 7 bases agree with TRBD2. Germline CDR1 SEHNR, CDR2 FQNEAQ (reference sequence). V lost 5 bases, J lost 9 bases, and 9 bases stayed unmatched. The CDR3 runs 13 residues. The CDR3 DNA follows: TGTGCCAGCAGCCCGGGGGGTGCTGGGGCCCAGTACTTC. Its protein product is CASSPGGAGAQYF. The whole variable domain, filled in from reference TRBV7-9 and TRBJ2-5, reads DTGVSQNPRHKITKRGQNVTFRCDPISEHNRLYWYRQTLGQGPEFLTYFQNEAQLEKSRLLSDRFSAERPKGSFSTLEIQRTEQGDSAMYLCASSPGGAGAQYFGPGTRLLVL.

The gene calls are TRBV29-1 and TRBJ2-5, with 10 bases fitting TRBD2. This CDR3 has 15 residues. V dropped 3 bases and J dropped 5; count of bases not matched to a gene: 9. Germline-derived CDR1 and CDR2 are SQVTM and ANQGSEA. The CDR3 here is CSVEQRGGLGETQYF. The CDR3 bases are TGCAGCGTTGAGCAGCGGGGGGGTCTAGGGGAGACCCAGTACTTC.

In its sample, this clone was seen a few times. One junction end disagrees with the germline gene, perhaps due to a read error. J is TRBJ2-3 and V is TRBV7-7, with 11 bases that match TRBD2. The germline gives CDR1 SSHAT, CDR2 FNYEAQ (reference sequence). The CDR3 runs 16 residues. The CDR3 spells CASSTGTSGRTDTQYF. DNA of the CDR3: TGTGCTAGCAGCACCGGGACTAGCGGACGCACAGATACGCAGTATTTT.

The chain has TRBV2 and TRBJ2-3; D is unclear. Trimming stripped 4 bases from V and 3 bases from J, with 8 bases between. The CDR3 is made up of 13 amino acids. Germline V lookup: CDR1 SNHLY, CDR2 FYNNEI. The DNA for the CDR3 is TGTGCCAGCAGTGTCTTCCGGACAGATACGCAGTATTTT. Its translation: CASSVFRTDTQYF. The full variable domain, completed using reference TRBV2 and TRBJ2-3, is EPEVTQTPSHQVTQMGQEVILRCVPISNHLYFYWYRQILGQKVEFLVSFYNNEISEKSEIFDDQFSVERPDGSNFTLKIRSTKLEDSAMYFCASSVFRTDTQYFGPGTRLTVL.

The chain employs TRBV5-1 and TRBJ2-6; 7 positions match TRBD2. The CDR3 length is 18 residues. V shed 4 bases and J 0 bases; nucleotides not matched to a gene: 10. Germline assignment: CDR1 SGHRS and CDR2 YFSETQ. CDR3 loop: CASSPLGAGVSGANVLTF. For the CDR3, the DNA is TGCGCCAGCAGCCCGCTTGGTGCGGGGGTCTCTGGGGCCAACGTCCTGACTTTC.

J is TRBJ1-5 and V is TRBV3-1 (or the pseudogene TRBV3-2); 8 bases line up with TRBD1. CDR3 size: 15 residues. CDR1 is LGHDT, CDR2 YNNKEL, per germline (reference sequence). The ends lost 3 bases at V and 7 bases at J; junction bases unmatched: 8. CDR3 nucleotides: TGTGCCAGCAGCCATTCACAGGGGGACGGGCAGCCCCAGCATTTT. Translating it yields CASSHSQGDGQPQHF.

The chain uses TRBV6-5 and TRBJ1-2; a possible D gene is TRBD1 (6 bases). This CDR3 is built from 15 residues. The germline CDR1 and CDR2 sequences are MNHEY and SVGAGI. The ends were cut back, 5 bases at V and 3 bases at J, with 16 bases in the middle. The CDR3 is CASSKGGVSDYGYTF. CDR3 coding DNA: TGTGCCAGCAGTAAGGGGGGGGTGTCGGACTATGGCTACACCTTC.

CDR3 sequence reads: CASSLLVAGGSLSYNEQFF. Here the CDR3 DNA reads TGCGCCAGCAGCTTGCTCGTAGCGGGGGGGAGCTTGTCCTACAATGAGCAGTTCTTC. The chain recombines TRBV5-1 with TRBJ2-1; 11 positions agree with TRBD2. The CDR3 totals 19 residues. Looked up from germline, CDR1 is SGHRS and CDR2 is YFSETQ. With V trimmed by 1 base and J by 1 base, 10 bases remained unmatched. The entire variable domain, with the rest obtained from reference TRBV5-1 and TRBJ2-1, is as follows: KAGVTQTPRYLIKTRGQQVTLSCSPISGHRSVSWYQQTPGQGLQFLFEYFSETQRNKGNFPGRFSGRQFSNSRSEMNVSTLELGDSALYLCASSLLVAGGSLSYNEQFFGPGTRLTVL.

The rearrangement joins TRBV3-1 (or the pseudogene TRBV3-2) to TRBJ1-2; 8 positions match TRBD1. The trim removed 4 bases at V and 4 bases at J, leaving 11 bases unmatched. The germline V gene encodes CDR1 LGHDT and CDR2 YNNKEL (reference sequence). The CDR3 extends over 16 amino acids. CDR3 bases: TGTGCCAGCAGCCTGGGTGAGGCGACAGGGGTCTATGGCTACACCTTC. Translation gives CASSLGEATGVYGYTF.

The J gene is TRBJ2-3, the V gene TRBV13; tentative D call: TRBD2 (5 bases). This CDR3 spans 14 amino acids. Germline CDR1 and CDR2: PRHDT and FYEKMQ (reference sequence). V lost 2 bases and J 3 bases, leaving 9 bases between the germline ends. The CDR3 loop reads CASSLLAGTDTQYF. For the CDR3, the DNA is TGTGCCAGCAGCTTACTAGCTGGGACAGATACGCAGTATTTT.

This CDR3 is CAWSVRVRETQYF. The CDR3 DNA sequence: TGTGCCTGGAGTGTGAGGGTTCGGGAGACCCAGTACTTC. The chain employs TRBV30 and TRBJ2-5, with TRBD2 as a possible D gene (5 bases). There are 13 residues in the CDR3. The V end was cut by 0 bases, the J end by 5 bases, with 10 bases between. Germline loops: CDR1 GTSNPN, CDR2 SVGIG (reference sequence).

This chain links TRBV30 with TRBJ1-1; D ambiguous. From germline, CDR1 is GTSNPN and CDR2 SVGIG (reference sequence). This CDR3 contains 14 residues. V was clipped by 0 bases and J by 4 bases, with 12 bases between them. The CDR3 region is CAWSVGLGATEAFF. The DNA for the CDR3 is TGTGCCTGGAGTGTAGGGTTGGGAGCCACTGAAGCTTTCTTT.

V gene TRBV5-5 combines with J gene TRBJ1-1, with TRBD1 identical over 7 bases. Trimming cost V 3 bases and J 1 base; bases outside gene matches: 12. Germline V lookup: CDR1 SGHKS, CDR2 YYEKEE (reference sequence). The CDR3 consists of 17 residues. CDR3 amino acids: CASSSYDRAWGNTEAFF. CDR3 nucleotides: TGTGCCAGCAGCTCGTACGACAGGGCATGGGGGAACACTGAAGCTTTCTTT.